This T cell receptor (beta chain) was obtained from a study of regulatory T cells in long-lasting Graves disease. Building of the TCR beta libraries involved iRepertoire HTBI primers and Arm-PCR of CDR3 regions. In TCRdb, the multiplex PCR reads were re-called with MiXCR into one record per CDR3 protein. The top ten hold roughly 8.9% of the sample, which has hundreds of thousands of distinct CDR3 sequences, about 11% seen once. Sample time point: newly diagnosed GD, antithyroid drugs for less than 3 months. Extracted PBMC RNA gave rise to the TCR library. Peripheral blood, 7.5 to 9 milliliters of it, was drawn into EDTA tubes. Many counts were recorded for this clonotype. The V end lost 4 bases, the J end lost 8 bases, and 14 bases lay between the germline ends. Germline V gene lookup returns CDR1 MNHEY and CDR2 SVGAGI. The length of the CDR3 is 13 residues. These same data were also listed under a study on T cells in Graves' hyperthyroidism and ophthalmopathy. In that study: Peripheral blood also featured most of the thyroid clonotypes expanded above 0.001.

This chain connects TRBV6-5 to TRBJ1-2; a weak D match, TRBD1 (5 bases). This clonotype originated in a woman in her thirties with Graves disease. The source was peripheral blood mononuclear cells (PBMCs), collected at new diagnosis, from a patient treated with antithyroid drugs. CDR3 sequence (DNA): TGTGCCAGCAGTTTCGGGCTACCAGGGGGCTACACCTTC. This gives the protein CASSFGLPGGYTF.